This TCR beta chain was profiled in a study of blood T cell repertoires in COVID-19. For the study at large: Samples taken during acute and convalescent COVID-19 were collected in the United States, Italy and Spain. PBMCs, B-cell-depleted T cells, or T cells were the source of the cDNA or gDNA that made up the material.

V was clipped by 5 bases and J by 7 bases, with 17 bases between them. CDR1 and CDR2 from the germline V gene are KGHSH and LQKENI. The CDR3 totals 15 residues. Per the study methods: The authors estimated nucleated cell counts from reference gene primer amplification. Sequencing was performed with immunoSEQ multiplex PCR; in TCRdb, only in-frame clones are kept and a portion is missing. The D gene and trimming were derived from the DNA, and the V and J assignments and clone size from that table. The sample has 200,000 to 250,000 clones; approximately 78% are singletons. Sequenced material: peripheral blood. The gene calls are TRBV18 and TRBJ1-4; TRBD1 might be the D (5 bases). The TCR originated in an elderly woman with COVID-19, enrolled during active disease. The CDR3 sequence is CASSSSWAGGEKLFF. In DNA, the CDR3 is TGTGCCAGCTCATCCTCCTGGGCCGGGGGTGAAAAACTGTTTTTT.